Following are 20 T cell receptor beta chains from one sample sequenced in a study of post-analysis software for immune sequencing data. Built from TCR beta cDNA, the libraries had unique molecular identifiers in them. TCRdb ran MiXCR on the PCR reads and lists one entry per CDR3 protein. The sample yields almost 700,000 distinct CDR3 sequences, 55% to 60% seen once. Their cognate antigens are unknown. Study-level points and caveats: The study found TRBV5-6, TRBV5-1 and TRBV20-1 among a handful of TRBV segments more frequent in patients than controls.

The sample was blood. Receptor source: a girl aged 2 to 10 with multiple sclerosis.

This clonotype was recorded a few times. The V and J genes are TRBV6-2 or TRBV6-3 and TRBJ2-3; no clear D. Germline V gives CDR1 MNHEY, CDR2 SVGEGT. V was pared by 2 bases and J by 8 bases, with 17 bases between. This CDR3 has 15 residues. CDR3 nucleotides: TGTGCCAGCAGTTACGGGCAGGACCTTCTTGGTACGCAGTATTTT. It encodes CASSYGQDLLGTQYF.

This chain joins TRBV20-1 and TRBJ2-1, with TRBD2 matching over 9 bases. CDR3 length equals 11 residues. Trimming removed 5 bases from V and 7 bases from J; junction bases left unmatched: 0. Germline V lookup: CDR1 DFQATT, CDR2 SNEGSKA (reference sequence). CDR3 residues: CSAGLANEQFF. For the CDR3, the DNA is TGCAGTGCTGGACTAGCGAATGAGCAGTTCTTC.

There are a few counts of this clonotype. The gene calls are TRBV11-2 and TRBJ1-2; D ambiguous. This CDR3 spans 13 amino acids. From germline, CDR1 is SGHAT and CDR2 FQNNGV. V was pared by 1 base and J by 5 bases, with 8 bases between. The CDR3 bases are TGTGCCAGCAGCTTAGCCAGTATTTATGGCTACACCTTC. This gives the protein CASSLASIYGYTF.

The chain links TRBV5-4 to TRBJ2-3, with D possibly being TRBD1 or TRBD2 (6 bases each). Germline lookup yields CDR1 SGHNT and CDR2 YYREEE (reference sequence). There are 17 residues in the CDR3. V lost 2 bases to trimming and J lost 0 bases, with 16 bases between them. As DNA, the CDR3 is TGTGCCAGCAGCTTCTACGTGGGGGGCGCAAGCACAGATACGCAGTATTTT. It specifies CASSFYVGGASTDTQYF.

The J gene is TRBJ2-5, the V gene TRBV2; either TRBD1 or TRBD2 may fit D (5 bases each). Deletions cut 4 bases from V and 1 base from J, with 22 bases between. Germline-derived CDR1 and CDR2 are SNHLY and FYNNEI. This CDR3 is built from 18 residues. The CDR3 sequence: CASSGGVRTGNSQETQYF. CDR3 bases: TGTGCCAGCAGTGGGGGCGTTCGGACTGGGAATTCCCAAGAGACCCAGTACTTC.

This CDR3 reads CASRPGTRPYNEQFF. The CDR3 DNA reads as TGTGCCAGCAGGCCCGGGACCAGACCCTACAATGAGCAGTTCTTC. The chain combines TRBV12-3 or TRBV12-4 with TRBJ2-1; TRBD1 or TRBD2 may be the D gene (5 bases each). The CDR3 covers 15 residues. V was cut by 6 bases and J by 2 bases, with 14 bases left in between.

This CDR3 reads CASSDPGGGETQYF. In DNA form, the CDR3 reads TGCGCCAGCAGCGATCCGGGGGGAGGCGAGACCCAGTACTTC. V usage is TRBV5-1 and J usage is TRBJ2-5, with 7 bases lining up with TRBD2. Looked up from germline, CDR1 is SGHRS and CDR2 is YFSETQ. This CDR3 is built from 14 residues. The trim removed 4 bases at V and 5 bases at J, leaving 8 bases unmatched.

This clonotype was detected a few times. This chain joins TRBV6-5 and TRBJ2-3, with 8 bases matching TRBD2. Per germline, CDR1 MNHEY and CDR2 SVGAGI. After removal of 6 bases from V and 2 bases from J, the junction contained 4 bases not matched to a gene. CDR3 size: 14 residues. The CDR3 DNA follows: TGTGCCAGCAGCCCGACTAGCGTCACAGATACGCAGTATTTT. This codes for CASSPTSVTDTQYF.

The chain uses TRBV20-1 and TRBJ2-3; TRBD2 aligns across 8 bases. The CDR3 contains 14 residues. The germline V gene has CDR1 DFQATT and CDR2 SNEGSKA (reference sequence). J was trimmed by 5 bases and V by 3 bases; bases with no gene match: 7. The CDR3 coding sequence is TGCAGTGCTAGTTTGCGGGGGGTGCAAGATACGCAGTATTTT. This sequence encodes CSASLRGVQDTQYF.

This sequence joins TRBV6-6 and TRBJ1-2, with D possibly matching TRBD1 (6 bases). Germline CDR1 is MNHNY and CDR2 is SVGAGI (reference sequence). Trimming left V 2 bases short and J 8 bases short, with 18 bases between. The CDR3 consists of 15 residues. The CDR3 protein is CASSYEAQRGDGYTF. CDR3 coding DNA: TGTGCCAGCAGTTACGAAGCCCAAAGGGGGGACGGCTACACCTTC.

The table lists this clonotype with a count of one. The V gene is TRBV11-3, the J gene TRBJ2-6; 8 nucleotides line up with TRBD1. The CDR3 runs 19 residues. Germline CDR1 SGHNT, CDR2 YENEEA. The junction had 20 bases not matched to a gene; V was cut back by 5 bases and J by 8 bases. The CDR3 nucleotides read TGTGCCAGCAGCACAAGGACGGACAGGGAAGTACGGGGGTCCAACGTCCTGACTTTC. Its translation: CASSTRTDREVRGSNVLTF.

This clonotype has just a few counts. The rearrangement uses TRBV29-1 and TRBJ2-7; 8 nucleotides agree with TRBD2. The ends lost 4 bases at V and 6 bases at J; junction bases unmatched: 8. The CDR3 runs to 13 residues. From germline, CDR1 is SQVTM and CDR2 ANQGSEA. The CDR3 region has the DNA TGCAGCGTTGGGGGGGCGGGAGGAGCCGAGCAGTACTTC. Protein: CSVGGAGGAEQYF.

The V gene is TRBV7-6, the J gene TRBJ2-6; D gene unclear. CDR3 length equals 18 residues. CDR1 and CDR2 (germline): SGHVS, FNYEAQ. V lost 2 bases to trimming and J lost 1 base, with 15 bases between them. Written as DNA, the CDR3 is TGTGCCAGCAGCTTATCAGGCGTCATCGTTTCTGGGGCCAACGTCCTGACTTTC. This translates into CASSLSGVIVSGANVLTF. Drawing the rest from reference TRBV7-6 and TRBJ2-6, the complete variable domain is GAGVSQSPRYKVTKRGQDVALRCDPISGHVSLYWYRQALGQGPEFLTYFNYEAQQDKSGLPNDRFSAERPEGSISTLTIQRTEQRDSAMYRCASSLSGVIVSGANVLTFGAGSRLTVL.

This clonotype was seen a handful of times. The CDR3 nucleotides are TGTGCCAGCAGCTTTTCCCCGGGGTCCTACAATGAGCAGTTCTTC. This codes for CASSFSPGSYNEQFF. This rearrangement joins TRBV11-2 to TRBJ2-1, with a tentative D call TRBD2 (5 bases). CDR1 is SGHAT and CDR2 is FQNNGV in the germline V gene. Trimming pared 3 bases from V and 1 base from J, leaving 10 bases between. The CDR3 is 15 amino acids.

The chain couples TRBV12-3 or TRBV12-4 to TRBJ2-1, with D perhaps assigned TRBD1 or TRBD2 (5 bases each). Trimming pared 3 bases from V and 6 bases from J, leaving 9 bases between. CDR3 length equals 13 residues. CDR3 coding DNA: TGTGCCAGCAGTTTCATCGGGGCCAATGAGCAGTTCTTC. Encoded protein: CASSFIGANEQFF.

V is TRBV6-1 and J is TRBJ2-2, with D perhaps TRBD2 (8 bases). From germline, CDR1 is MNHNS and CDR2 SASEGT. V lost 8 bases and J lost 5, with 15 bases in between. The CDR3 spans 14 residues. DNA for the CDR3: TGTGCCAGCCCGGGAGGGGGCGAAACCGGGGAGCTGTTTTTT. It is translated as CASPGGGETGELFF.

The chain joins TRBV12-3 or TRBV12-4 to TRBJ1-1, with 8 bases identical to TRBD1. The CDR3 extends over 16 amino acids. Losses at the gene ends were 5 bases for V and 5 bases for J; bases not matched to a gene: 13. CDR3 residues: CASSRGLDRGRTEAFF. The CDR3 coding sequence is TGTGCCAGCAGTAGGGGACTAGACAGGGGACGAACTGAAGCTTTCTTT.

The chain links TRBV4-1 to TRBJ2-1; 11 nucleotides match TRBD2. Germline-derived CDR1 and CDR2 are MGHRA and YSYEKL. The CDR3 is 17 residues long. V dropped 0 bases and J dropped 3; count of bases not matched to a gene: 4. The CDR3 coding sequence is TGCGCCAGCAGCCAAGATTACACTAGCGGGAGCTACAATGAGCAGTTCTTC. This codes for CASSQDYTSGSYNEQFF.

The table lists this clonotype with a few counts. J is TRBJ1-5 and V is TRBV3-1; D gene uncertain. The CDR3 consists of 12 residues. Germline V gene sequence: CDR1 LGHDT, CDR2 YNNKEL (reference sequence). Deletions cut 0 bases from V and 5 bases from J, with 2 bases between. The CDR3 DNA follows: TGTGCCAGCAGCCAAGATGATCAGCCCCAGCATTTT. Translation gives CASSQDDQPQHF.

A single count supports this clonotype. The rearrangement links TRBV20-1 to TRBJ2-7, with TRBD2 matching over 7 bases. Trimming cost V 0 bases and J 7 bases; bases outside gene matches: 12. From germline, CDR1 is DFQATT and CDR2 SNEGSKA (reference sequence). The CDR3 loop spans 15 amino acids. The CDR3 spells CSARDSGGPYGEQYF. The DNA for the CDR3 is TGCAGTGCTAGAGACTCGGGAGGACCGTATGGGGAGCAGTACTTC.